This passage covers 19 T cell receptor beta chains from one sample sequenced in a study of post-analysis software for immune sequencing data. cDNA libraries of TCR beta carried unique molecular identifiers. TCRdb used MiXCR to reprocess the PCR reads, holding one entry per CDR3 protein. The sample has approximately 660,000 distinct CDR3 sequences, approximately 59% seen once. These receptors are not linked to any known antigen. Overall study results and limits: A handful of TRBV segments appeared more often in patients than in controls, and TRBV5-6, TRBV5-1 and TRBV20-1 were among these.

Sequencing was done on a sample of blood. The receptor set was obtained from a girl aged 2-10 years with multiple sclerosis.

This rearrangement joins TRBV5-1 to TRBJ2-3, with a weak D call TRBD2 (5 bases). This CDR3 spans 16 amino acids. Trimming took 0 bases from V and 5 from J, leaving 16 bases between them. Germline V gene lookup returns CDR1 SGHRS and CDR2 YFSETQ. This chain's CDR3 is CASSLVWTAEGDTQYF. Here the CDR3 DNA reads TGCGCCAGCAGCTTGGTGTGGACCGCTGAGGGAGATACGCAGTATTTT.

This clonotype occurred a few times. The CDR3 is CASSIDREHGYTF. CDR3 bases: TGTGCCAGTAGTATAGATCGGGAACATGGCTACACCTTC. The chain couples TRBV19 to TRBJ1-2; no clear D. V gave up 0 bases and J gave up 6 bases, with 8 bases separating them. In germline, CDR1 is LNHDA, CDR2 SQIVND (reference sequence). The CDR3 is made up of 13 amino acids.

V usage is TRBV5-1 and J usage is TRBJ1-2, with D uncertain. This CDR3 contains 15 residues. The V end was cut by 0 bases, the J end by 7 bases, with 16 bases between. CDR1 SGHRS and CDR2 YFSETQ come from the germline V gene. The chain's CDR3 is CASSLGLRAPGGYTF. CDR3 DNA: TGCGCCAGCAGCTTGGGTCTACGGGCGCCGGGTGGCTACACCTTC. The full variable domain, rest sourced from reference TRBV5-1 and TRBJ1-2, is KAGVTQTPRYLIKTRGQQVTLSCSPISGHRSVSWYQQTPGQGLQFLFEYFSETQRNKGNFPGRFSGRQFSNSRSEMNVSTLELGDSALYLCASSLGLRAPGGYTFGSGTRLTVV.

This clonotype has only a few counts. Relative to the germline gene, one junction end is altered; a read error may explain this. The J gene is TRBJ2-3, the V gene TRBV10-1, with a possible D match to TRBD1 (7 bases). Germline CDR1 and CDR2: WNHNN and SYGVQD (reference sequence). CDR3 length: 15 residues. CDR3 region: CASGGTARGTDTQYF. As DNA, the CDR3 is TGCGCCAGCGGGGGGACAGCGAGAGGCACGGATACGCAGTATTTT.

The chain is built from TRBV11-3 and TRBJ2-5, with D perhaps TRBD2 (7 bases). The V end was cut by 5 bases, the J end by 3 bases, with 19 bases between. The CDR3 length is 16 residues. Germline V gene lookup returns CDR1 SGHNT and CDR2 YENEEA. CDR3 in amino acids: CASSEWGGAAEETQYF. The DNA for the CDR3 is TGTGCCAGCAGCGAGTGGGGGGGGGCCGCTGAAGAGACCCAGTACTTC.

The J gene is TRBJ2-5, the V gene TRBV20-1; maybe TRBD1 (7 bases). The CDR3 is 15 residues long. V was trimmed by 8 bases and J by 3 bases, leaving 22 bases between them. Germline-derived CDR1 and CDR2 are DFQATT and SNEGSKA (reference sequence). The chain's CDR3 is CSSRLARGPEETQYF. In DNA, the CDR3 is TGCAGTTCCAGGCTAGCGAGGGGGCCTGAAGAGACCCAGTACTTC.

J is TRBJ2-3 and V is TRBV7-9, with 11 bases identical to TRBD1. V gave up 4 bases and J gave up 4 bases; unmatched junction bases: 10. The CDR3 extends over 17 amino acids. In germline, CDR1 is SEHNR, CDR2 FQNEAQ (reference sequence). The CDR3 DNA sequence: TGTGCCAGCAGCTATTGGACAGGGGGCGATGAGGCAGATACGCAGTATTTT. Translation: CASSYWTGGDEADTQYF.

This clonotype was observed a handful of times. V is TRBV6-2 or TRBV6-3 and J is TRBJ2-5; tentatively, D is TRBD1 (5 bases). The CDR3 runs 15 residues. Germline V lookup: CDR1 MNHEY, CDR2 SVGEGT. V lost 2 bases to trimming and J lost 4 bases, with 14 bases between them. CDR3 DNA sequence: TGTGCCAGCAGTTACCCCAGGGTGGATGGAGAGACCCAGTACTTC. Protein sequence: CASSYPRVDGETQYF.

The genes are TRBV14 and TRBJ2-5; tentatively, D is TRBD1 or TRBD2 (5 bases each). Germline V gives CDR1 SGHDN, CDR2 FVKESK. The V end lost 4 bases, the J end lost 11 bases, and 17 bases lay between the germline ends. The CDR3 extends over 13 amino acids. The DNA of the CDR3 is TGTGCCAGCAGCCCAGTGTGGGGGTTTAAGCAGTACTTC. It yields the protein CASSPVWGFKQYF.

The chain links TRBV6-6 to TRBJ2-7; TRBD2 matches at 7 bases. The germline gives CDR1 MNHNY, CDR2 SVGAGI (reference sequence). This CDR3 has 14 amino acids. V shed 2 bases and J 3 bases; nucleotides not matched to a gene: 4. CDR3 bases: TGTGCCAGCAGTTACGCGGGAGACCTCTACGAGCAGTACTTC. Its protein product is CASSYAGDLYEQYF.

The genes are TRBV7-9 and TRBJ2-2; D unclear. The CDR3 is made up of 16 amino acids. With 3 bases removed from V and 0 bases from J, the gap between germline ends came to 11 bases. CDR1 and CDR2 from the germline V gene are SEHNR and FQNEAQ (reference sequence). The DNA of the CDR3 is TGTGCCAGCAGCTTCGGCCCGACCGCGAACACCGGGGAGCTGTTTTTT. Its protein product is CASSFGPTANTGELFF. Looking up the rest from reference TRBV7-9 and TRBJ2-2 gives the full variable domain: DTGVSQNPRHKITKRGQNVTFRCDPISEHNRLYWYRQTLGQGPEFLTYFQNEAQLEKSRLLSDRFSAERPKGSFSTLEIQRTEQGDSAMYLCASSFGPTANTGELFFGEGSRLTVL.

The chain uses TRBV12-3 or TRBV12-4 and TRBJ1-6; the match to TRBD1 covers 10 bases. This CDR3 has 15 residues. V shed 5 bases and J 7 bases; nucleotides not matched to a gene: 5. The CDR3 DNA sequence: TGTGCCAGCAGTCTTCGGACAGGGGGGAATTCACCCCTCCACTTT. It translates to CASSLRTGGNSPLHF.

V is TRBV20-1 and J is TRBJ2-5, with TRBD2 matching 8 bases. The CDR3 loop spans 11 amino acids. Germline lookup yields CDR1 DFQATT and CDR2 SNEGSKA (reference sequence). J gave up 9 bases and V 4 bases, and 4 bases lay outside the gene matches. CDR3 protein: CSATGGPAQYF. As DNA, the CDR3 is TGCAGTGCTACGGGGGGGCCGGCCCAGTACTTC.

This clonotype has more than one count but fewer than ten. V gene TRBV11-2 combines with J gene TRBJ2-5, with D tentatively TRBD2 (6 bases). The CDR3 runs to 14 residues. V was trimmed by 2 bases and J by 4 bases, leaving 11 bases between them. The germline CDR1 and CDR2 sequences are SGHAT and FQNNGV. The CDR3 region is CASSLLGGSETQYF. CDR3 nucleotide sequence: TGTGCCAGCAGCTTATTGGGGGGTTCAGAGACCCAGTACTTC.

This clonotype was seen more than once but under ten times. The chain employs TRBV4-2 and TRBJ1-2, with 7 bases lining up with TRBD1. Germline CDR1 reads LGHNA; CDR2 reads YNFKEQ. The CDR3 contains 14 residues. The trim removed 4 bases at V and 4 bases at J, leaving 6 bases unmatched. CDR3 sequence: CASSLGGQIYGYTF. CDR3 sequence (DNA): TGTGCCAGCAGCCTAGGGGGACAGATCTATGGCTACACCTTC.

The CDR3 sequence is CASSPLPGTGHGYTF. The CDR3 region has the DNA TGTGCCAGCAGCCCTCTCCCCGGGACAGGACATGGCTACACCTTC. The chain links TRBV11-2 to TRBJ1-2, with 8 bases that match TRBD1. The V gene's germline CDR1 is SGHAT and CDR2 FQNNGV. Losses at the gene ends were 5 bases for V and 6 bases for J; bases not matched to a gene: 11. The CDR3 has 15 amino acids.

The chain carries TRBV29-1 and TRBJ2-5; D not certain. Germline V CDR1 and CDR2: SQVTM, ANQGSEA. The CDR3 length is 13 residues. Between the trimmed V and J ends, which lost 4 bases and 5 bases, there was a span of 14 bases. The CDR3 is CSVAGRVQETQYF. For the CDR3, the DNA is TGCAGCGTTGCCGGTAGGGTTCAGGAGACCCAGTACTTC.

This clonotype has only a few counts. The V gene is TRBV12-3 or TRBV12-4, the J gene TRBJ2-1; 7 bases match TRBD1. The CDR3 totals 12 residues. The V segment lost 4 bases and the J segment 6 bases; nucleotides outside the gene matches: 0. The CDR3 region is CASSYRGNEQFF. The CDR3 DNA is TGTGCCAGCAGTTACAGGGGCAATGAGCAGTTCTTC.

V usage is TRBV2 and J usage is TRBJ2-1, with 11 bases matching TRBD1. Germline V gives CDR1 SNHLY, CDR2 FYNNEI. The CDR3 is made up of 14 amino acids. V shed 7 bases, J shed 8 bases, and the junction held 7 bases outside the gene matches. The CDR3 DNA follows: TGTGCCAGCACAACGGGACAGGGGGGTGATGAGCAGTTCTTC. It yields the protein CASTTGQGGDEQFF. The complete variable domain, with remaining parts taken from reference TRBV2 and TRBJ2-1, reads EPEVTQTPSHQVTQMGQEVILRCVPISNHLYFYWYRQILGQKVEFLVSFYNNEISEKSEIFDDQFSVERPDGSNFTLKIRSTKLEDSAMYFCASTTGQGGDEQFFGPGTRLTVL.